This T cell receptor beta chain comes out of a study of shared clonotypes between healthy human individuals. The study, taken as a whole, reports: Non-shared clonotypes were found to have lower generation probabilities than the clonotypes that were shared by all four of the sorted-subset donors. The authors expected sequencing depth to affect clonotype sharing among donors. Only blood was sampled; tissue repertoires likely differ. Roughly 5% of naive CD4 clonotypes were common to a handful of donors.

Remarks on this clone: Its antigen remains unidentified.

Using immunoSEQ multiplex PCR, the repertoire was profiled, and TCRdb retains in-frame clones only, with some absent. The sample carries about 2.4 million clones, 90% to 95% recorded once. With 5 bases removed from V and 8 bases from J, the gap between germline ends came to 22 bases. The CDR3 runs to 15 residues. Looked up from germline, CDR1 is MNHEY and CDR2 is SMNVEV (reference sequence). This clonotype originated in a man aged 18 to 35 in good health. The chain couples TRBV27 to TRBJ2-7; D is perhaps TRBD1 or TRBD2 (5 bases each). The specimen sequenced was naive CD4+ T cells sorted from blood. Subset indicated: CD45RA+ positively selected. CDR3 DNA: TGTGCCAGCAGTACGTCCCGGGACGGACGTTTCCAGCAGTACTTC. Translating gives CASSTSRDGRFQQYF.